The T cell receptor (beta chain) described here comes from a study of cytomegalovirus exposure and HLA in healthy donors. Across the study: Sequencing of some 200 million T cells in an earlier analysis found roughly 120 million unique TCR beta sequences. Regarding the study as a whole: Researchers reported from a later analysis that most CMV-associated TCR beta chains appeared HLA-restricted. The authors judged a highly shared variant cluster likely a sequencing artifact. Reported performance of the classifier showed diagnosis of cytomegalovirus status with high specificity and sensitivity.

In regard to this clone: The antigen is not known.

The study ran its PCR with 60 Vbeta and 13 Jbeta primers. The assay was immunoSEQ multiplex PCR, and TCRdb's table has in-frame clones only and misses some. The repertoire holds 130,000 to 150,000 clones, with approximately 79% as singletons. CDR1 is SGHNT and CDR2 is YYREEE in the germline V gene (reference sequence). The V end was cut by 0 bases, the J end by 7 bases, with 10 bases between. The CDR3 has 13 residues. This TCR came from a man younger than 35 in good health and CMV-seropositive. The sequencing input was PBMCs. The chain joins TRBV5-4 to TRBJ1-1; D remains unclear. The CDR3 loop is CASSLAVQNEAFF. CDR3 sequence (DNA): TGTGCCAGCAGCTTGGCCGTTCAGAATGAAGCTTTCTTT.